This record looks at one T cell receptor (beta chain) sequence and its context. This record belongs to a study of beta chain features in type 1 diabetes. This CDR3 has 13 residues. V was clipped by 5 bases and J by 5 bases, with 12 bases between them. Per the germline V gene, CDR1 is LNHNV and CDR2 is YYDKDF (reference sequence). The whole isolated RNA underwent reverse transcription, so sequencing captured expressed TCRB transcripts. Measured with immunoSEQ multiplex PCR; TCRdb has only the in-frame clones, and not every one. In the table there are around 250,000 clones, approximately 70% of which are singletons.

What was sequenced was naive CD4+ T cells from blood. The chain uses TRBV15 and TRBJ2-5; unclear D gene. The receptor was isolated from a young man in good health. CDR3 region: CATSVLQGETQYF. The CDR3 DNA reads TGTGCCACCAGCGTCCTCCAAGGGGAGACCCAGTACTTC. Complete variable domain (other parts from reference TRBV15 and TRBJ2-5): DAMVIQNPRYQVTQFGKPVTLSCSQTLNHNVMYWYQQKSSQAPKLLFHYYDKDFNNEADTPDNFQSRRPNTSFCFLDIRSPGLGDTAMYLCATSVLQGETQYFGPGTRLLVL.